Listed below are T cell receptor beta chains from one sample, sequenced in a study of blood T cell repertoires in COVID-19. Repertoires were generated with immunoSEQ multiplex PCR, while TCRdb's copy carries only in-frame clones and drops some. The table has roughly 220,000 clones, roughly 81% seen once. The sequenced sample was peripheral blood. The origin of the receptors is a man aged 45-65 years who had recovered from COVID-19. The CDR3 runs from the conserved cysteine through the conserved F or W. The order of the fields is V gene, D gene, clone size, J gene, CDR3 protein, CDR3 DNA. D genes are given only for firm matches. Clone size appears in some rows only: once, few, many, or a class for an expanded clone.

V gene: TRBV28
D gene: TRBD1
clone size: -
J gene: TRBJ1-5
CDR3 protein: CAWSTGTGGFWDVWDQPQHF
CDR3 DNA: TGTGCCTGGTCTACCGGGACAGGGGGGTTTTGGGACGTTTGGGATCAGCCCCAGCATTTT

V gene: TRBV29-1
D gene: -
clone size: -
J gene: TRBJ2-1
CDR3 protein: CSVQTGTGAGTSLYNEQFF
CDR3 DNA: TGCAGCGTGCAGACCGGGACAGGTGCCGGGACTAGCCTATACAATGAGCAGTTCTTC

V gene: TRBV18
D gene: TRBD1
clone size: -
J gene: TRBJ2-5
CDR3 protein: CASSPGQGRETQYF
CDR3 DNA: TGTGCCAGCTCACCGGGACAGGGGAGGGAGACCCAGTACTTC

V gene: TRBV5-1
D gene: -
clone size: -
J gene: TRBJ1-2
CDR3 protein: CASSTQTGNYGYTF
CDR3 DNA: TGCGCCAGCAGCACACAAACAGGGAACTATGGCTACACCTTC

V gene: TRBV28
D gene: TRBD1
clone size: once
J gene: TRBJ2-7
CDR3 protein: CASRGDSSSYYEQYF
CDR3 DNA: TGTGCCAGCAGAGGGGACAGTTCAAGCTACTACGAGCAGTACTTC

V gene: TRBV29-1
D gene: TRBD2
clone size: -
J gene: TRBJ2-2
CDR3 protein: CSVSSGRLVTGELFF
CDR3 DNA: TGCAGCGTTTCTAGCGGGAGATTGGTCACCGGGGAGCTGTTTTTT

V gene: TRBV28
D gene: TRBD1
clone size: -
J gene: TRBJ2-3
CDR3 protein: CASSLYQGASTDTQYF
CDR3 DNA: TGTGCCAGCAGTTTATACCAGGGGGCAAGCACAGATACGCAGTATTTT

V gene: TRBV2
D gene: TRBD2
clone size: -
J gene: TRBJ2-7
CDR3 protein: CASSEGLAGPEQYF
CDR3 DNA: TGTGCCAGCAGTGAAGGTCTAGCGGGACCCGAGCAGTACTTC

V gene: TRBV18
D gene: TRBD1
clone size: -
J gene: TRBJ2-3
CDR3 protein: CASSTDRGRADTQYF
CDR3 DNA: TGTGCCAGCTCGACCGACAGGGGGCGAGCAGATACGCAGTATTTT

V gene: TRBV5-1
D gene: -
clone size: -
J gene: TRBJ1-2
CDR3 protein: CASSMAPGGAGNYGYTF
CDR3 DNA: TGCGCCAGCAGCATGGCCCCGGGGGGCGCGGGGAACTATGGCTACACCTTC

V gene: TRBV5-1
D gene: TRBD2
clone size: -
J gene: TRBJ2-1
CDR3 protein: CASSHLAGGPNNEQFF
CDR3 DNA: TGCGCCAGCAGCCACCTAGCGGGAGGGCCGAACAATGAGCAGTTCTTC

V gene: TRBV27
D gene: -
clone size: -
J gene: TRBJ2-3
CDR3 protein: CASSFRGRPDTQYF
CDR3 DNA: TGTGCCAGCAGTTTTAGAGGGAGGCCAGATACGCAGTATTTT

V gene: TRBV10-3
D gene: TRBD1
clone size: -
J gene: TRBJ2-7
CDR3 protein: CAIRAGQGSYEQYF
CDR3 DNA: TGTGCCATCAGGGCTGGACAGGGATCCTACGAGCAGTACTTC

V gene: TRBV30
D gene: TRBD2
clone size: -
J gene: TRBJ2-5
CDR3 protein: CAWSSGRAWETQYF
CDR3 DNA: TGTGCCTGGAGCAGCGGGAGGGCCTGGGAGACCCAGTACTTC

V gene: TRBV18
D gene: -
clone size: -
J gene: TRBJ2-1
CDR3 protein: CASSPPLGGGPYNEQFF
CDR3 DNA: TGTGCCAGCTCACCACCTCTTGGAGGGGGCCCCTACAATGAGCAGTTCTTC

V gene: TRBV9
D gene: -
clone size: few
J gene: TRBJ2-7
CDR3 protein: CASSGAPGTPGDYEQYF
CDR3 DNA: TGTGCCAGCAGCGGAGCCCCCGGGACACCCGGGGACTACGAGCAGTACTTC

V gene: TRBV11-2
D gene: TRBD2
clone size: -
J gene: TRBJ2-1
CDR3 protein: CASRPGLAGMYNEQFF
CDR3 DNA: TGTGCCAGCAGACCGGGACTAGCGGGAATGTACAATGAGCAGTTCTTC

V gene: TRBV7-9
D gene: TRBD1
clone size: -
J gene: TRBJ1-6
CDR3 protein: CASSRTGNSPLHF
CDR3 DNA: TGTGCCAGCAGCAGGACAGGGAATTCACCCCTCCACTTT

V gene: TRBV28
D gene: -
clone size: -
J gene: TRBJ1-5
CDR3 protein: CASSSLGQPQHF
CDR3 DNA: TGTGCCAGCAGTTCTCTAGGACAGCCCCAGCATTTT

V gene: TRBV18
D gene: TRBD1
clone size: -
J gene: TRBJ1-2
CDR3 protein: CASSPRAIVRDSYGYTF
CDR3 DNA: TGTGCCAGCTCACCACGCGCAATTGTAAGGGACAGTTATGGCTACACCTTC

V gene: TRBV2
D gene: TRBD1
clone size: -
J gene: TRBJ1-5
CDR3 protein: CASSRQGHNQPQHF
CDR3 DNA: TGTGCCAGCAGTCGACAGGGCCACAATCAGCCCCAGCATTTT

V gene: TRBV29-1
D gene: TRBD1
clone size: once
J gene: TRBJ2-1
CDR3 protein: CSVEDVQGVDNEQFF
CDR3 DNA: TGCAGCGTTGAAGATGTGCAGGGGGTGGACAATGAGCAGTTCTTC

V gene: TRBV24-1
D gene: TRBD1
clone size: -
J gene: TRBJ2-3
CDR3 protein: CATSDSGHRGADTQYF
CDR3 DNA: TGTGCCACCAGTGATTCCGGGCACAGGGGGGCAGATACGCAGTATTTT

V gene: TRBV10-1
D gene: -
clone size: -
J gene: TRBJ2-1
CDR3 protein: CASSDGGSSQFF
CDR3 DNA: TGCGCCAGCAGTGACGGGGGATCCTCGCAGTTCTTC

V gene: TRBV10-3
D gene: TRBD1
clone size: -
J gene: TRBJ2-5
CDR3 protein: CAISESTGGRETQYF
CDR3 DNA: TGTGCCATCAGTGAGTCGACAGGGGGCAGAGAGACCCAGTACTTC

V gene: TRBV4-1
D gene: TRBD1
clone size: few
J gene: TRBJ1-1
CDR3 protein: CASSPGPGAGGTEAFF
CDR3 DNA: TGCGCCAGCAGCCCGGGACCGGGGGCAGGGGGCACTGAAGCTTTCTTT

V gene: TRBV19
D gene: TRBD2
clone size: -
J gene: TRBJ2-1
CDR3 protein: CASSTLMTSGRLENEQFF
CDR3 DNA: TGTGCCAGTAGTACCCTCATGACTAGCGGGAGACTAGAAAATGAGCAGTTCTTC

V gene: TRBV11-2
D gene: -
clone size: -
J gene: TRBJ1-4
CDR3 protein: CASSLGGGSREKLFF
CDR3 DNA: TGTGCCAGCAGCTTAGGGGGGGGGAGTCGTGAAAAACTGTTTTTT

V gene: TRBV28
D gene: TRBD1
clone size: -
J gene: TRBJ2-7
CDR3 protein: CASSPSPRTGSYEQYF
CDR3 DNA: TGTGCCAGCAGTCCAAGCCCACGGACAGGGAGCTACGAGCAGTACTTC

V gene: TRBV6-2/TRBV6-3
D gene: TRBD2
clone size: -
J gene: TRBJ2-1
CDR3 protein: CASSRGRTSGKNEQFF
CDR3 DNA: TGTGCCAGCAGCCGCGGACGGACTAGCGGGAAGAATGAGCAGTTCTTC

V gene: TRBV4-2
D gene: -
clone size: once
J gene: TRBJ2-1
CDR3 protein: CASSQGAWGDYNEQFF
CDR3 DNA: TGTGCCAGCAGCCAAGGGGCATGGGGGGACTACAATGAGCAGTTCTTC

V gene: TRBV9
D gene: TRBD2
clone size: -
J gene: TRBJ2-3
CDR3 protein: CASSVAGTSQTSTDTQYF
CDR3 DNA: TGTGCCAGCAGCGTAGCCGGGACTAGCCAAACTAGCACAGATACGCAGTATTTT

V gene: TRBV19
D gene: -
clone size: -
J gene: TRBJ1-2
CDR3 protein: CASSTPRDSGDYGYTF
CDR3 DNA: TGTGCCAGTAGTACCCCCAGGGATTCAGGGGACTATGGCTACACCTTC

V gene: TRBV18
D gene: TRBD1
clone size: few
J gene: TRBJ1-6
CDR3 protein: CASSPKGQGSRNSPLHF
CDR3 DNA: TGTGCCAGCTCACCAAAGGGACAGGGGTCGAGGAATTCACCCCTCCACTTT

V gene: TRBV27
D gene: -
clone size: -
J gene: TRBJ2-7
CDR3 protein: CASNRQGTYEQYF
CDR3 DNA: TGTGCCAGCAATCGCCAGGGGACCTACGAGCAGTACTTC

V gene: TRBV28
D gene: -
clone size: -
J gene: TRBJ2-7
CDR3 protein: CASYSGVQEQYF
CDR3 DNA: TGTGCCAGCTATTCAGGGGTACAAGAGCAGTACTTC

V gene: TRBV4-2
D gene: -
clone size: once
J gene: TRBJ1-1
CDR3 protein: CASSQDELRNTEAFF
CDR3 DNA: TGTGCCAGCAGCCAAGATGAGCTGCGGAACACTGAAGCTTTCTTT

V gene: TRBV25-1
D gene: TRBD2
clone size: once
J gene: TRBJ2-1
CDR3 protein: CASKLSGRAAREQFF
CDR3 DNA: TGTGCCAGCAAACTCAGCGGGAGGGCCGCCCGTGAGCAGTTCTTC

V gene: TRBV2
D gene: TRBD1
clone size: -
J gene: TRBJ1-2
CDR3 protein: CASSVGQGTGGYTF
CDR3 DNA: TGTGCCAGCAGTGTGGGACAGGGAACAGGTGGCTACACCTTC

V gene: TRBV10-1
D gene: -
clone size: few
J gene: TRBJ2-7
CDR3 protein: CASSESSSDRAYEQYF
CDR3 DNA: TGCGCCAGCAGTGAGTCCAGCTCGGACAGAGCCTACGAGCAGTACTTC

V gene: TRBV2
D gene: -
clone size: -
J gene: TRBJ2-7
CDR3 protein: CASSLEVYEQYF
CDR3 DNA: TGTGCCAGCAGTCTGGAGGTCTACGAGCAGTACTTC

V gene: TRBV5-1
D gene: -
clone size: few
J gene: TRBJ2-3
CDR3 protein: CASSFAGKTDTQYF
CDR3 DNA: TGCGCCAGCAGCTTTGCAGGGAAGACAGATACGCAGTATTTT

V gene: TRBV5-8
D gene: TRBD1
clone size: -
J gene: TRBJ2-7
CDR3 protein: CASSLAGTGGEQYF
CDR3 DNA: TGTGCCAGCAGCTTAGCCGGGACAGGTGGAGAGCAGTACTTC

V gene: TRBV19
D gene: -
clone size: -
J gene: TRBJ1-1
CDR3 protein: CASSVRTDTEAFF
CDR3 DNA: TGTGCCAGTAGTGTGAGGACAGACACTGAAGCTTTCTTT

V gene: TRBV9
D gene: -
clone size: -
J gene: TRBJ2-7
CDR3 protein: CASSVGQTYEQYF
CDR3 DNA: TGTGCCAGCAGCGTCGGACAGACTTACGAGCAGTACTTC

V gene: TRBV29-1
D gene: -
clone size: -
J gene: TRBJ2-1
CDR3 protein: CSVVDLNNYNEQFF
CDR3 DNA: TGCAGCGTCGTGGACTTGAACAACTACAATGAGCAGTTCTTC